This record looks at one T cell receptor beta chain sequence and its context. This entry is derived from a study of cytomegalovirus exposure and HLA in healthy donors. Primers included in the PCR were 60 Vbeta and 13 Jbeta primers. Repertoires were generated with immunoSEQ multiplex PCR, while TCRdb's copy carries only in-frame clones and drops some. Seen here are 150,000 to 200,000 clones, 79% observed once, and the top ten hold about 2.3%. Specimen: PBMCs. This receptor was taken from a woman aged 50 to 60 in good health and CMV-seronegative.

CDR3 sequence: CASSLVRGRLSGANVLTF. CDR3 DNA: TGTGCCAGCAGCTTAGTCAGGGGGCGGCTCAGTGGGGCCAACGTCCTGACTTTC. This chain uses TRBV7-2 with TRBJ2-6; 8 bases map to TRBD1. The CDR3 is 18 amino acids. The germline CDR1 and CDR2 sequences are SGHTA and FQGNSA. V trimming: 1 base; J trimming: 3 bases; junction bases outside the gene matches: 8.